What follows are 21 T cell receptor beta chains derived from one specimen sequenced in a study of blood T cell repertoires in COVID-19 (TCRdb year 2020). The library was produced with the immunoSEQ multiplex PCR assay. The table comes from immuneACCESS by way of TCRdb, which keeps in-frame sequences with V and J called. Part of the clones is missing from these tables; in studies checked, under half for an unresolved V gene and the rest for unknown reasons. A total of fewer than 80,000 clones appear in this sample, around 84% of them only once. The top ten constitute about 9.8% of the sample. The sequencing sample was made of peripheral blood. These receptors were obtained from a woman of 80 years or more with acute or convalescent COVID-19.

The chain carries TRBV5-1 and TRBJ2-3; 12 nucleotides match TRBD2. The J segment lost 1 base and the V segment lost 0 bases, leaving 0 bases of the junction unmatched. The length of the CDR3 is 16 residues. The germline CDR1 and CDR2 sequences are SGHRS and YFSETQ. The CDR3 here is CASSLASGGGTDTQYF. The CDR3 nucleotides read TGCGCCAGCAGCTTGGCTAGCGGGGGGGGCACAGATACGCAGTATTTT.

The chain carries TRBV11-2 and TRBJ1-2; TRBD1 is a possible D gene (5 bases). CDR3 size: 14 residues. The germline gives CDR1 SGHAT, CDR2 FQNNGV. The V gene lost 2 bases and the J gene lost 6 bases, with 13 bases spanning the gap. For the CDR3, the DNA is TGTGCCAGCAGCTTAAGTAGTTGGGGCCATGGCTACACCTTC. It specifies CASSLSSWGHGYTF.

This clone was seen once. The CDR3 reads CASSLQGRYEQYF. Written as DNA, the CDR3 is TGCGCCAGCAGCTTGCAGGGGCGCTACGAGCAGTACTTC. This chain uses TRBV5-1 with TRBJ2-7, with D possibly TRBD1 on 6 matching bases. Per germline, CDR1 SGHRS and CDR2 YFSETQ. The CDR3 runs 13 residues. The ends were cut back, 1 base at V and 3 bases at J, with 8 bases in the middle. The full variable domain, its missing parts supplied by reference TRBV5-1 and TRBJ2-7, is KAGVTQTPRYLIKTRGQQVTLSCSPISGHRSVSWYQQTPGQGLQFLFEYFSETQRNKGNFPGRFSGRQFSNSRSEMNVSTLELGDSALYLCASSLQGRYEQYFGPGTRLTVT.

The chain joins TRBV4-2 to TRBJ2-3; TRBD2 matches 11 bases. V shed 4 bases, J shed 5 bases, and the junction held 5 bases outside the gene matches. The CDR3 covers 15 residues. Germline CDR1 reads LGHNA; CDR2 reads YNFKEQ. DNA of the CDR3: TGTGCCAGCAGCCGAGGGACTAGCGGCGAAGATACGCAGTATTTT. It translates to CASSRGTSGEDTQYF.

The V and J genes are TRBV3-1 (or the pseudogene TRBV3-2) and TRBJ1-2, with TRBD1 matching over 9 bases. J gave up 5 bases and V 4 bases, and 8 bases lay outside the gene matches. The length of the CDR3 is 15 residues. Germline V gene data show CDR1 as LGHDT and CDR2 as YNNKEL (reference sequence). The CDR3 DNA sequence: TGTGCCAGCAGCCCCCTCCTGACAGGGGGGTATGGCTACACCTTC. It codes for CASSPLLTGGYGYTF.

The chain carries TRBV18 and TRBJ2-7, with D possibly TRBD1 on 6 matching bases. The V end was cut by 6 bases, the J end by 3 bases, with 12 bases between. Germline lookup yields CDR1 KGHSH and CDR2 LQKENI. The CDR3 has 13 residues. The CDR3: CASSPDSLYEQYF. The CDR3, as DNA: TGTGCCAGCTCCCCGGACAGTCTCTACGAGCAGTACTTC. The full variable domain, completed using reference TRBV18 and TRBJ2-7, is NAGVMQNPRHLVRRRGQEARLRCSPMKGHSHVYWYRQLPEEGLKFMVYLQKENIIDESGMPKERFSAEFPKEGPSILRIQQVVRGDSAAYFCASSPDSLYEQYFGPGTRLTVT.

The chain uses TRBV5-5 and TRBJ2-7; D gene ambiguous. CDR1 and CDR2 from the germline V gene are SGHKS and YYEKEE (reference sequence). V lost 4 bases, J lost 3 bases, and 8 bases lay in between. The CDR3 sequence is 12 residues long. The CDR3 loop reads CASSNSGYEQYF. CDR3 nucleotide sequence: TGTGCCAGCAGCAACAGTGGCTACGAGCAGTACTTC.

The gene calls are TRBV9 and TRBJ1-3; D is ambiguous. CDR1 and CDR2 from the germline V gene are SGDLS and YYNGEE. The CDR3 totals 14 residues. V was cut by 0 bases and J by 0 bases, with 4 bases left in between. The CDR3 DNA is TGTGCCAGCAGCGTAGCCTACTCTGGAAACACCATATATTTT. It encodes CASSVAYSGNTIYF.

The chain employs TRBV19 and TRBJ1-2; TRBD1 agrees at 8 bases. V was clipped by 4 bases and J by 8 bases; unmatched bases: 6. CDR3 length equals 13 residues. Germline loops: CDR1 LNHDA, CDR2 SQIVND (reference sequence). The CDR3 DNA is TGTGCCAGTAGTAAGGACAGGGAATACGGCTACACCTTC. Residues: CASSKDREYGYTF. The variable domain in full, with the rest retrieved from reference TRBV19 and TRBJ1-2, is DGGITQSPKYLFRKEGQNVTLSCEQNLNHDAMYWYRQDPGQGLRLIYYSQIVNDFQKGDIAEGYSVSREKKESFPLTVTSAQKNPTAFYLCASSKDREYGYTFGSGTRLTVV.

The rearrangement joins TRBV5-4 to TRBJ1-2; the match to TRBD1 covers 9 bases. The CDR3 contains 14 residues. The germline V gene has CDR1 SGHNT and CDR2 YYREEE (reference sequence). V shed 3 bases, J shed 8 bases, and the junction held 8 bases outside the gene matches. CDR3 amino acids: CASSSSGTGSGYTF. The CDR3, as DNA: TGTGCCAGCAGCTCTTCCGGGACAGGGAGCGGCTACACCTTC.

With regard to this clone: An end of the junction differs from the germline gene, which may be a read error. The chain has TRBV7-7 and TRBJ2-2; TRBD2 matches 8 bases. The CDR3 is 16 residues long. The germline gives CDR1 SSHAT, CDR2 FNYEAQ (reference sequence). CDR3 loop: CASSLVLAGNTGELFF. The CDR3 bases are TGTGCTAGCAGCTTAGTGCTAGCGGGGAACACCGGGGAGCTGTTTTTT. The entire variable domain, with the rest obtained from reference TRBV7-7 and TRBJ2-2, is as follows: GAGVSQSPRYKVTKRGQDVTLRCDPISSHATLYWYQQALGQGPEFLTYFNYEAQPDKSGLPSDRFSAERPEGSISTLTIQRTEQRDSAMYRCASSLVLAGNTGELFFGEGSRLTVL.

This clone was seen only a few times. V is TRBV19 and J is TRBJ1-2; D is ambiguous. The CDR3 contains 11 residues. The V and J ends lost 4 bases and 7 bases respectively, with 7 bases between them. Germline CDR1 reads LNHDA; CDR2 reads SQIVND (reference sequence). The CDR3 spells CASSSSFGYTF. As DNA, the CDR3 is TGTGCCAGTAGTAGTTCTTTTGGCTACACCTTC.

The table lists this clone with a few counts. The V and J genes are TRBV6-1 and TRBJ1-2; D gene uncertain. The CDR3 is 14 residues long. The V gene lost 1 base and the J gene lost 8 bases, with 14 bases spanning the gap. The V gene's germline CDR1 is MNHNS and CDR2 SASEGT. The CDR3 DNA reads as TGTGCCAGCAGTGAAGGTCCAGAACTATACGGCTACACCTTC. As protein: CASSEGPELYGYTF.

This chain connects TRBV5-4 to TRBJ2-1, with TRBD2 identical over 7 bases. Trimming removed 6 bases from V and 0 bases from J; junction bases left unmatched: 12. The CDR3 length is 17 residues. The germline gives CDR1 SGHNT, CDR2 YYREEE (reference sequence). CDR3 sequence: CASNPGGGSISYNEQFF. The CDR3 DNA reads as TGTGCCAGCAACCCTGGCGGGGGATCCATCTCCTACAATGAGCAGTTCTTC.

The chain employs TRBV7-2 and TRBJ2-1, with 8 positions matching TRBD2. The ends lost 1 base at V and 4 bases at J; junction bases unmatched: 6. CDR1 and CDR2 (germline): SGHTA, FQGNSA. CDR3 length: 16 residues. The CDR3 DNA reads as TGTGCCAGCAGCTTAGTCGGGGGGGCCGTATACAATGAGCAGTTCTTC. It specifies CASSLVGGAVYNEQFF.

This chain links TRBV19 with TRBJ2-5, with D maybe TRBD2 (7 bases). Germline CDR1 and CDR2: LNHDA and SQIVND (reference sequence). V lost 4 bases and J lost 0, with 15 bases in between. The CDR3 is 16 residues long. CDR3 sequence: CASSTRGGGYQETQYF. The CDR3 coding sequence is TGTGCCAGTAGTACAAGGGGAGGGGGGTACCAAGAGACCCAGTACTTC.

The chain is built from TRBV4-2 and TRBJ1-2; D is perhaps TRBD1 (5 bases). The CDR3 has 15 amino acids. Trimming removed 1 base from V and 5 bases from J, with 14 bases in between. Germline CDR1 LGHNA, CDR2 YNFKEQ. For the CDR3, the DNA is TGTGCCAGCAGCCAAGCGGGGGTAAAGGGATATGGCTACACCTTC. Protein sequence: CASSQAGVKGYGYTF.

This clone has only a few counts. The V gene is TRBV11-1, the J gene TRBJ1-1; 9 nucleotides match TRBD1. CDR1 is SGHAT, CDR2 FQDESV, per germline (reference sequence). J gave up 1 base and V 1 base, and 1 base lay outside the gene matches. The CDR3 length is 15 residues. CDR3 residues: CASSLGGQGNTEAFF. The CDR3 DNA sequence: TGTGCCAGCAGCTTAGGGGGACAGGGGAACACTGAAGCTTTCTTT.

The chain employs TRBV18 and TRBJ1-1; 10 nucleotides line up with TRBD1. CDR3 length: 14 residues. Per germline, CDR1 KGHSH and CDR2 LQKENI. J was trimmed by 3 bases and V by 4 bases; bases with no gene match: 2. For the CDR3, the DNA is TGTGCCAGCTCACGGGACAGGGGAGACACTGAAGCTTTCTTT. Protein product: CASSRDRGDTEAFF.

V and J are TRBV18 and TRBJ1-4; D is undetermined. Trimming shortened V by 3 bases and J by 8 bases, and 13 bases separated the two germline ends. Germline V gene data show CDR1 as KGHSH and CDR2 as LQKENI. The CDR3 contains 14 residues. The CDR3: CASSPSAAEEKLFF. CDR3 nucleotides: TGTGCCAGCTCACCGTCGGCGGCTGAAGAAAAACTGTTTTTT.

The chain joins TRBV6-6 to TRBJ1-1; 7 bases match TRBD1. The V segment lost 7 bases and the J segment 4 bases; nucleotides outside the gene matches: 3. This CDR3 has 12 amino acids. The V gene's germline CDR1 is MNHNY and CDR2 SVGAGI (reference sequence). In nucleotides, the CDR3 is TGTGCCAGCACAGGGGGTCTCACTGAAGCTTTCTTT. Amino acid sequence: CASTGGLTEAFF.